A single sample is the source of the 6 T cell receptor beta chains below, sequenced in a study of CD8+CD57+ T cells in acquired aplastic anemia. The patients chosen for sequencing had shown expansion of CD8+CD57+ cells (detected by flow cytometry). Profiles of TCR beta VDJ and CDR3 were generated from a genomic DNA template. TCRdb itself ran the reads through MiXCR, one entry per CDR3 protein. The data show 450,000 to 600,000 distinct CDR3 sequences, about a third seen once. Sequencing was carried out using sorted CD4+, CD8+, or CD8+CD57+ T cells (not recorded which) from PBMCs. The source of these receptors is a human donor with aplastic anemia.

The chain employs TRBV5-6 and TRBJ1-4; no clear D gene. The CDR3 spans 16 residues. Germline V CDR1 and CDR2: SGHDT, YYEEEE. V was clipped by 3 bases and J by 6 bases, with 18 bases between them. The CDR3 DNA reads TGTGCCAGCAGCTGGGCACCCGGATCAAGGGATGAAAAACTGTTTTTT. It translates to CASSWAPGSRDEKLFF.

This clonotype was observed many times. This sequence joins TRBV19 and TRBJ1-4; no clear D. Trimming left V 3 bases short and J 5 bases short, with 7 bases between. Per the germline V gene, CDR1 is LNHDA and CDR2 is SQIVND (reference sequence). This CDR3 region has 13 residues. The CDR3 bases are TGTGCCAGTAGTATGGTGCCCAATGAAAAACTGTTTTTT. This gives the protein CASSMVPNEKLFF.

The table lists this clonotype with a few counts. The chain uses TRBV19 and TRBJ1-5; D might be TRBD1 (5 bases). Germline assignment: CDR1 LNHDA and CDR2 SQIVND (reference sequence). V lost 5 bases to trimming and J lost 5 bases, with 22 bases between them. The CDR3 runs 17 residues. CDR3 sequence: CASSGRDPGRLYQPQHF. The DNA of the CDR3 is TGTGCCAGTAGTGGCCGGGACCCGGGGCGGTTATATCAGCCCCAGCATTTT.

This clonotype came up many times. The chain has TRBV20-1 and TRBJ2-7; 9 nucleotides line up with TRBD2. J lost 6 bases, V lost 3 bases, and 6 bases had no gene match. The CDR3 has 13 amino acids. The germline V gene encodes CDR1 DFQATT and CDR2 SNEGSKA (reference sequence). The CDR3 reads CSASTAGGFEQYF. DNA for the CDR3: TGCAGTGCTAGTACAGCGGGAGGTTTCGAGCAGTACTTC.

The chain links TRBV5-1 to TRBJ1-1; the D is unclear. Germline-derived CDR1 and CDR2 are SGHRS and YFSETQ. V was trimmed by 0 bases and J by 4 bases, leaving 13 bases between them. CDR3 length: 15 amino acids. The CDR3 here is CASSLEAVSGTEAFF. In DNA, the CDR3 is TGCGCCAGCAGCTTGGAAGCAGTATCGGGCACTGAAGCTTTCTTT.

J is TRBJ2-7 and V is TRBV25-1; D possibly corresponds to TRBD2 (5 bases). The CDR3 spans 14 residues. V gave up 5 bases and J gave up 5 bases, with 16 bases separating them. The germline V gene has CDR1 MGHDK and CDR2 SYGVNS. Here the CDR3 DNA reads TGTGCCAGCAGTTACTCTGGGGAAGCGGACGAGCAGTACTTC. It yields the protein CASSYSGEADEQYF.